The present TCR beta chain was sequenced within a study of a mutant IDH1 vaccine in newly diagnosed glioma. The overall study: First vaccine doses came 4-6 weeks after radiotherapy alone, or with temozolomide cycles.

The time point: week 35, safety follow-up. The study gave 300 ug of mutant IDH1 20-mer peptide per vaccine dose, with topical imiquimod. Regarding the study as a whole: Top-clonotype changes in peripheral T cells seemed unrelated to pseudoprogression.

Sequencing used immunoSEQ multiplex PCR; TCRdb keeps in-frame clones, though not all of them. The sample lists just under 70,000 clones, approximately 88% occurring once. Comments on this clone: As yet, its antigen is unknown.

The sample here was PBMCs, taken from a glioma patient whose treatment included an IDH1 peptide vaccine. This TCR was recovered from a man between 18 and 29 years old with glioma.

The CDR3 bases are TGTGCCAGCAGTGACTCCCCGGGGGGCTACACCTTC. Translation: CASSDSPGGYTF. The V and J genes are TRBV2 and TRBJ1-2; no reliable D call. Trimming pared 3 bases from V and 8 bases from J, leaving 10 bases between. The CDR3 covers 12 residues. CDR1 and CDR2 (germline): SNHLY, FYNNEI. Full variable domain (remainder filled in from reference TRBV2 and TRBJ1-2): EPEVTQTPSHQVTQMGQEVILRCVPISNHLYFYWYRQILGQKVEFLVSFYNNEISEKSEIFDDQFSVERPDGSNFTLKIRSTKLEDSAMYFCASSDSPGGYTFGSGTRLTVV.